The 23 T cell receptor beta chains below come from one sample, sequenced in a study of beta chain features in type 1 diabetes. Overall study findings and caveats: Type 1 diabetes patients had TCRB CDR3s that were shorter (moderately but significantly so) in all four CD4+ subsets.

All of the isolated RNA was reverse transcribed, so expressed TCRB transcripts were sequenced. Assay: immunoSEQ multiplex PCR; the TCRdb copy retains only in-frame clones and omits some. This sample carries roughly 100,000 clones, roughly 28% of them seen once, and the ten largest clones take about 0.57%. These receptors have no known antigen. The sequencing input was central memory CD4+ T cells from blood. The receptors stem from a young woman with type 1 diabetes.

This clone has only one observation. The chain joins TRBV6-5 to TRBJ1-2; tentatively, D is TRBD1 (5 bases). The V gene's germline CDR1 is MNHEY and CDR2 SVGAGI. There are 13 residues in the CDR3. V was pared by 0 bases and J by 7 bases, with 9 bases between. The chain's CDR3 is CASSYSGEGGYTF. CDR3 bases: TGTGCCAGCAGTTACTCGGGGGAGGGTGGCTACACCTTC.

The sample holds a few counts of this clone. The chain is built from TRBV7-2 and TRBJ1-1, with D possibly matching TRBD1 (6 bases). CDR3 length equals 14 residues. Germline V lookup: CDR1 SGHTA, CDR2 FQGNSA. V lost 5 bases and J 4 bases, leaving 14 bases between the germline ends. CDR3 bases: TGTGCCAGCAGCCCCCAGGGGTTAGGCACTGAAGCTTTCTTT. This sequence encodes CASSPQGLGTEAFF.

This sequence joins TRBV18 and TRBJ2-2; D not certain. Germline lookup yields CDR1 KGHSH and CDR2 LQKENI. V was shortened by 2 bases and J by 8 bases, with 9 bases between the two germline ends. CDR3 length: 13 residues. The CDR3 reads CASSPNRAGELFF. In nucleotides, the CDR3 is TGTGCCAGCTCACCAAATAGAGCGGGGGAGCTGTTTTTT.

Only a few counts were recorded for this clone. This sequence joins TRBV29-1 and TRBJ2-1, with 8 bases fitting TRBD2. Germline lookup yields CDR1 SQVTM and CDR2 ANQGSEA. Trimming removed 5 bases from V and 0 bases from J; junction bases left unmatched: 6. CDR3 length: 15 amino acids. CDR3 sequence (DNA): TGCAGCGTTCGCGTAGCGGGGAGCTCCTACAATGAGCAGTTCTTC. Its translation is CSVRVAGSSYNEQFF.

A few counts support this clone. The genes are TRBV30 and TRBJ1-2, with 8 bases identical to TRBD1. Per the germline V gene, CDR1 is GTSNPN and CDR2 is SVGIG (reference sequence). This CDR3 is 17 amino acids long. Trimming removed 3 bases from V and 4 bases from J; junction bases left unmatched: 16. In DNA, the CDR3 is TGTGCCTGGAGCCAAACTCCCGGGACAGGTGTCCCCTATGGCTACACCTTC. Translation: CAWSQTPGTGVPYGYTF.

This clone was seen just once. This chain connects TRBV11-3 to TRBJ2-5, with TRBD1 matching 11 bases. Germline CDR1 and CDR2: SGHNT and YENEEA. This CDR3 has 15 amino acids. The V and J ends lost 3 bases and 2 bases, in that order; junction bases with no gene match: 2. In nucleotides, the CDR3 is TGTGCCAGCAGCTTGGGACAGGGGGGGCAAGAGACCCAGTACTTC. Its translation: CASSLGQGGQETQYF.

This clone has only a few counts. This chain links TRBV29-1 with TRBJ2-7; TRBD2 is a possible D gene (6 bases). CDR3 size: 12 residues. V shed 7 bases and J shed 0 bases, with 10 bases lying between them. Germline loops: CDR1 SQVTM, CDR2 ANQGSEA. The DNA for the CDR3 is TGCAGCGCTCGGGGGTACTCCTACGAGCAGTACTTC. Translated, it gives CSARGYSYEQYF.

This chain uses TRBV28 with TRBJ1-2; weak D call: TRBD1 (6 bases). The germline gives CDR1 MDHEN, CDR2 SYDVKM. Trimming removed 4 bases at V and 7 bases at J, with 10 bases between. This CDR3 is 12 amino acids long. The CDR3 here is CASSYREGGYTF. The CDR3, as DNA: TGTGCCAGCAGTTACAGGGAGGGTGGCTACACCTTC.

This chain uses TRBV11-2 with TRBJ1-1; D is possibly TRBD1 (6 bases). Germline-derived CDR1 and CDR2 are SGHAT and FQNNGV. The CDR3 is 17 amino acids. Trimming shortened V by 5 bases and J by 4 bases, and 23 bases separated the two germline ends. CDR3 amino acids: CASSPSTFQGLVTEAFF. The CDR3 nucleotides read TGTGCCAGCAGCCCTTCGACTTTCCAGGGGCTGGTCACTGAAGCTTTCTTT.

This clone showed up just a few times. The chain links TRBV9 to TRBJ2-1; a weak D match, TRBD1 (5 bases). CDR1 SGDLS and CDR2 YYNGEE come from the germline V gene. The CDR3 loop spans 16 amino acids. Trimming left V 0 bases short and J 0 bases short, with 10 bases between. This chain's CDR3 is CASSVGGRRSYNEQFF. As DNA, the CDR3 is TGTGCCAGCAGCGTAGGGGGCAGACGCTCCTACAATGAGCAGTTCTTC.

This clone was detected only a few times. The CDR3 DNA reads as TGTGCCAGCGGAGGAAGGGGACAGTTCGAGACCCAGTACTTC. Protein sequence: CASGGRGQFETQYF. V is TRBV11-3 and J is TRBJ2-5, with TRBD1 matching over 7 bases. The V and J ends lost 8 bases and 5 bases, in that order; junction bases with no gene match: 11. Germline V gene sequence: CDR1 SGHNT, CDR2 YENEEA. The CDR3 has 14 amino acids.

This clone was counted only a few times. The rearrangement uses TRBV9 and TRBJ2-3; the D gene is possibly TRBD2 (5 bases). Germline CDR1 SGDLS, CDR2 YYNGEE. V was trimmed by 2 bases and J by 4 bases, leaving 14 bases between them. This CDR3 is built from 15 residues. The CDR3 coding sequence is TGTGCCAGCAGCGTCGGCGGGCAGAGCGCAGATACGCAGTATTTT. The encoded protein is CASSVGGQSADTQYF. Variable domain in full (rest from reference TRBV9 and TRBJ2-3): DSGVTQTPKHLITATGQRVTLRCSPRSGDLSVYWYQQSLDQGLQFLIQYYNGEERAKGNILERFSAQQFPDLHSELNLSSLELGDSALYFCASSVGGQSADTQYFGPGTRLTVL.

In this sample, this clone turned up a few times. The chain couples TRBV7-8 to TRBJ2-5, with 11 bases that match TRBD2. The germline V gene encodes CDR1 SGHVS and CDR2 FQNEAQ. CDR3 length: 15 residues. V dropped 5 bases and J dropped 5; count of bases not matched to a gene: 7. DNA for the CDR3: TGTGCCAGCAGCCCTTCGGGACTAGCGGAGGAGACCCAGTACTTC. Protein: CASSPSGLAEETQYF.

The V gene is TRBV29-1, the J gene TRBJ2-3; 9 bases map to TRBD2. This CDR3 is 14 amino acids long. Germline CDR1 reads SQVTM; CDR2 reads ANQGSEA. V shed 4 bases and J 3 bases; nucleotides not matched to a gene: 5. The CDR3 is CSVASGRMTDTQYF. CDR3 nucleotides: TGCAGCGTTGCCAGCGGGAGGATGACAGATACGCAGTATTTT.

The V call is TRBV11-2, the J call TRBJ1-5; tentative D call: TRBD1 (5 bases). Germline V gene lookup returns CDR1 SGHAT and CDR2 FQNNGV. The CDR3 length is 15 residues. Trimming removed 5 bases at V and 7 bases at J, with 18 bases between. The CDR3 region has the DNA TGTGCCAGCAGCGCAGAAAATCGGGGGGAGCAGCCCCAGCATTTT. This encodes CASSAENRGEQPQHF. The whole variable domain, remainder taken from reference TRBV11-2 and TRBJ1-5, is EAGVAQSPRYKIIEKRQSVAFWCNPISGHATLYWYQQILGQGPKLLIQFQNNGVVDDSQLPKDRFSAERLKGVDSTLKIQPAKLEDSAVYLCASSAENRGEQPQHFGDGTRLSIL.

The J gene is TRBJ1-4, the V gene TRBV4-3; maybe TRBD1 (6 bases). The CDR3 length is 17 residues. V lost 1 base to trimming and J lost 5 bases, with 17 bases between them. Germline-derived CDR1 and CDR2 are LGHNA and YSLEER. The CDR3 protein is CASSQVHLDRSNEKLFF. CDR3 coding DNA: TGCGCCAGCAGCCAAGTTCATCTCGACAGGTCCAATGAAAAACTGTTTTTT.

The chain uses TRBV7-3 and TRBJ2-5; 10 positions match TRBD1. Losses at the gene ends were 2 bases for V and 5 bases for J; bases not matched to a gene: 5. This CDR3 spans 15 amino acids. Germline V CDR1 and CDR2: SGHTA, FQGTGA. CDR3 residues: CASSLQGQGRETQYF. The CDR3 DNA reads as TGTGCCAGCAGCTTACAGGGACAGGGGAGGGAGACCCAGTACTTC.

This clone occurred many times. The CDR3 loop reads CAWTPDMNTGELFF. As DNA, the CDR3 is TGTGCCTGGACCCCGGACATGAACACCGGGGAGCTGTTTTTT. The genes are TRBV30 and TRBJ2-2; tentatively, D is TRBD1 (5 bases). Germline CDR1 and CDR2: GTSNPN and SVGIG (reference sequence). There are 14 residues in the CDR3. Trimming left V 4 bases short and J 1 base short, with 10 bases between.

The V gene is TRBV7-9, the J gene TRBJ1-4, with 10 bases matching TRBD1. Germline-derived CDR1 and CDR2 are SEHNR and FQNEAQ (reference sequence). J gave up 6 bases and V 3 bases, and 1 base lay outside the gene matches. CDR3 size: 14 residues. In nucleotides, the CDR3 is TGTGCCAGCAGCTTTGGGACAGGGGATGAAAAACTGTTTTTT. Its protein is CASSFGTGDEKLFF. Drawing the rest from reference TRBV7-9 and TRBJ1-4, the complete variable domain is DTGVSQNPRHKITKRGQNVTFRCDPISEHNRLYWYRQTLGQGPEFLTYFQNEAQLEKSRLLSDRFSAERPKGSFSTLEIQRTEQGDSAMYLCASSFGTGDEKLFFGSGTQLSVL.

The V gene is TRBV28, the J gene TRBJ2-1; 8 nucleotides line up with TRBD2. The V gene's germline CDR1 is MDHEN and CDR2 SYDVKM. V gave up 3 bases and J gave up 0 bases; unmatched junction bases: 1. CDR3 length: 15 amino acids. CDR3 sequence reads: CASSLAGGSYNEQFF. DNA for the CDR3: TGTGCCAGCAGTTTGGCGGGGGGCTCCTACAATGAGCAGTTCTTC.

This clone turned up a few times. This sequence joins TRBV4-2 and TRBJ2-1; D is possibly TRBD2 (6 bases). This CDR3 spans 15 amino acids. Germline values: CDR1 LGHNA, CDR2 YNFKEQ. V was cut by 2 bases and J by 3 bases, with 11 bases left in between. CDR3 in DNA: TGTGCCAGCAGCCAAACGCGGGACCACTACAATGAGCAGTTCTTC. Amino acid sequence: CASSQTRDHYNEQFF.

This clone was detected a few times. The chain links TRBV18 to TRBJ2-7; 9 nucleotides line up with TRBD1. The trim removed 3 bases at V and 2 bases at J, leaving 5 bases unmatched. Germline V gene lookup returns CDR1 KGHSH and CDR2 LQKENI. The CDR3 covers 15 residues. The CDR3 region is CASSPGTGNPYEQYV. The CDR3 DNA reads as TGTGCCAGCTCACCGGGGACAGGGAACCCCTACGAGCAGTACGTC.

V is TRBV21-1 and J is TRBJ2-7; whether TRBD2, the table's D call, matches the DNA was not checked. TRBV21-1 has pseudogene status. CDR3 size: 16 residues. In nucleotides, the CDR3 is TGTGCCAGCAGCAACGAAGCCAGCGGGAGGACCTACGAGCAGTACTTC. It codes for CASSNEASGRTYEQYF.